This T cell receptor (beta chain) was sequenced during a study of T cell responses to AZD1222 COVID-19 vaccine. Clones were sequenced by immunoSEQ multiplex PCR, and TCRdb holds only the in-frame ones, with some missing. Here the sample spans about 96,000 clones, 85% to 90% being singletons. CDR3 length: 13 amino acids. Germline loops: CDR1 SEHNR, CDR2 FQNEAQ (reference sequence). Trimming left V 1 base short and J 6 bases short, with 7 bases between. V is TRBV7-9 and J is TRBJ1-5; no firm D call. The sequence derives from an adult in good health. This specimen consisted of peripheral blood, obtained on day 0 of AZD1222 vaccination. The chain's CDR3 is CASSLVESQPQHF. The CDR3 bases are TGTGCCAGCAGCTTAGTTGAGAGTCAGCCCCAGCATTTT.